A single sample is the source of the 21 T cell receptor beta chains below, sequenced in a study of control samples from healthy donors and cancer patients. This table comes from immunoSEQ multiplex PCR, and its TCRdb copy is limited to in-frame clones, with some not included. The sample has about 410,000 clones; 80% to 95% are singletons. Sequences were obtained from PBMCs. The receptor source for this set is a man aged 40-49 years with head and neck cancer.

The CDR3, as DNA: TGTGCCAGCAGCTTAGCGGGTAGCGAGGGCGAGCAGTACTTC. Translating it yields CASSLAGSEGEQYF. The chain employs TRBV7-8 and TRBJ2-7; D is perhaps TRBD2 (5 bases). Germline V gene lookup returns CDR1 SGHVS and CDR2 FQNEAQ. The CDR3 has 14 residues. V was clipped by 0 bases and J by 6 bases, with 12 bases between them.

For the CDR3, the DNA is TGTGCCAGCAGTTATTGGGGAGATACGCAGTATTTT. Its translation: CASSYWGDTQYF. The V call is TRBV27, the J call TRBJ2-3, with D unclear. Per the germline V gene, CDR1 is MNHEY and CDR2 is SMNVEV (reference sequence). V was trimmed by 4 bases and J by 5 bases, leaving 7 bases between them. The length of the CDR3 is 12 residues.

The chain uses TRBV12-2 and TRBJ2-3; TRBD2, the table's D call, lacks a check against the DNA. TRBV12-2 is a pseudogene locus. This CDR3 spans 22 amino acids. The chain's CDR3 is CASRLVEGTGPGLAGSTDTQYF. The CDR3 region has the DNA TGTGCAAGTCGCTTAGTGGAGGGGACTGGGCCCGGACTAGCGGGTAGCACAGATACGCAGTATTTT.

CDR3 amino acids: CASSYRQGSYEQYF. CDR3 DNA: TGTGCCAGCAGCTACAGACAGGGCTCCTACGAGCAGTACTTC. The chain employs TRBV11-1 and TRBJ2-7, with 7 bases that match TRBD1. The germline V gene encodes CDR1 SGHAT and CDR2 FQDESV (reference sequence). The CDR3 runs 14 residues. J was trimmed by 0 bases and V by 4 bases; bases with no gene match: 3. Full variable domain (remainder filled in from reference TRBV11-1 and TRBJ2-7): EAEVAQSPRYKITEKSQAVAFWCDPISGHATLYWYRQILGQGPELLVQFQDESVVDDSQLPKDRFSAERLKGVDSTLKIQPAELGDSAMYLCASSYRQGSYEQYFGPGTRLTVT.

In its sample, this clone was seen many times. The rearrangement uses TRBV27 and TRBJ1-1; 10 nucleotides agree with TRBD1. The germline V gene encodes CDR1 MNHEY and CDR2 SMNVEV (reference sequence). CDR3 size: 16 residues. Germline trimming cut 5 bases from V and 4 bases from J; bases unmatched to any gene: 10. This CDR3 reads CASSLTGGMRVTEAFF. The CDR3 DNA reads TGTGCCAGCAGTCTGACAGGGGGCATGAGGGTCACTGAAGCTTTCTTT.

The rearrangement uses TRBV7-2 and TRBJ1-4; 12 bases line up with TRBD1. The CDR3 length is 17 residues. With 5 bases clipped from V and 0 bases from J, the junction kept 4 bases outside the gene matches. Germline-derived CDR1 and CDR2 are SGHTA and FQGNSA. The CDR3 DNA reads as TGTGCCAGCAGCACGGGACAGGGGGCCTCAACTAATGAAAAACTGTTTTTT. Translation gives CASSTGQGASTNEKLFF.

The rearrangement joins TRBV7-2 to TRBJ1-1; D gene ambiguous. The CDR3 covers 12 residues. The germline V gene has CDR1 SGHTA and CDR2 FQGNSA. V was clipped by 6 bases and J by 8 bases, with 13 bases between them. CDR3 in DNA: TGTGCCAGCAGATTTTACCGCGAGGAAGCTTTCTTT. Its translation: CASRFYREEAFF.

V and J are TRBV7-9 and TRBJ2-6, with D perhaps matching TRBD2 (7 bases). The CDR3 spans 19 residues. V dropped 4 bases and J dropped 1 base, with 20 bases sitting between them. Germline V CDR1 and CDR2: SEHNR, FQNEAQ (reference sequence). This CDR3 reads CASSWGGATGSSGANVLTF. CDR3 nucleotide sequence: TGTGCCAGCAGCTGGGGGGGGGCCACAGGAAGTTCTGGGGCCAACGTCCTGACTTTC. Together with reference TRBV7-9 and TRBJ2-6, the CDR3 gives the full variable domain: DTGVSQNPRHKITKRGQNVTFRCDPISEHNRLYWYRQTLGQGPEFLTYFQNEAQLEKSRLLSDRFSAERPKGSFSTLEIQRTEQGDSAMYLCASSWGGATGSSGANVLTFGAGSRLTVL.

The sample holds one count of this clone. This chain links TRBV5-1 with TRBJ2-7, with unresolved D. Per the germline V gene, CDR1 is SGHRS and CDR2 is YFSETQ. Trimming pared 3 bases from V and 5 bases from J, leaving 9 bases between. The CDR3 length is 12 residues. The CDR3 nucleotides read TGCGCCAGCAGCTCAGGCTCGGACGAGCAGTACTTC. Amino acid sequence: CASSSGSDEQYF.

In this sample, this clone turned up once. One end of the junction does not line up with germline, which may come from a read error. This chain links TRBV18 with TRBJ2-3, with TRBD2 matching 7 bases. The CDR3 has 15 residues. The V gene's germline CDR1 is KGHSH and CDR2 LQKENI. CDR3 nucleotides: TGTGCCAGCTCCCCACTAGCGAGCGGCACAGATACGCAGTATTTT. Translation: CASSPLASGTDTQYF.

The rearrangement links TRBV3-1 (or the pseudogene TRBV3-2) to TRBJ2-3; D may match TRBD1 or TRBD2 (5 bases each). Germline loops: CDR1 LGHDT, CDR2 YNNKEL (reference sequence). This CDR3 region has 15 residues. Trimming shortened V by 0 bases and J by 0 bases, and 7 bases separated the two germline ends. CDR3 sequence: CASSQDGGSTDTQYF. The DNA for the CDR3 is TGTGCCAGCAGCCAAGATGGGGGTAGCACAGATACGCAGTATTTT.

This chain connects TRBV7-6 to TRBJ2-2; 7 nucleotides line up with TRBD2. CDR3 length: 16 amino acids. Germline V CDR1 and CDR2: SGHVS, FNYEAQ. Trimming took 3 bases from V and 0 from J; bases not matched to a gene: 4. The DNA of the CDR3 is TGTGCCAGCAGCTTGTGGGGGGGAGCGAACACCGGGGAGCTGTTTTTT. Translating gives CASSLWGGANTGELFF.

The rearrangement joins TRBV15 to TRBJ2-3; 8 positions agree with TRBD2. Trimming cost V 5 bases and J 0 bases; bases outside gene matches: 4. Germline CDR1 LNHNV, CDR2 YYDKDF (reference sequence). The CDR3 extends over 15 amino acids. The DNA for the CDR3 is TGTGCCACCAGCTTACTAGCGGCTAGCACAGATACGCAGTATTTT. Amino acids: CATSLLAASTDTQYF.

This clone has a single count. The CDR3 nucleotides are TGTGCCAGCAGGACAGGGGCGCGGGAGACCCAGTACTTC. Translating gives CASRTGARETQYF. The chain carries TRBV27 and TRBJ2-5, with 8 bases lining up with TRBD1. Trimming took 6 bases from V and 5 from J; bases not matched to a gene: 5. The CDR3 has 13 amino acids. Germline-derived CDR1 and CDR2 are MNHEY and SMNVEV (reference sequence).

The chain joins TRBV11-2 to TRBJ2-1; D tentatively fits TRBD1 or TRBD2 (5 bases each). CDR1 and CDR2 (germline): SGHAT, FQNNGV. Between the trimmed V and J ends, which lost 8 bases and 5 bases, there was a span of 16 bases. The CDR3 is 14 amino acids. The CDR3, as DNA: TGTGCCAGCGCCCCAACGAGGGGACACAATGAGCAGTTCTTC. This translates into CASAPTRGHNEQFF.

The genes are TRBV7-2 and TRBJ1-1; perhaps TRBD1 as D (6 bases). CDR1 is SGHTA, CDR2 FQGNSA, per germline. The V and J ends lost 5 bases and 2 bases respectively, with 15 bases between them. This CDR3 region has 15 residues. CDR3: CASSPAEGVNTEAFF. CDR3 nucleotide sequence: TGTGCCAGCAGCCCCGCGGAGGGGGTAAACACTGAAGCTTTCTTT.

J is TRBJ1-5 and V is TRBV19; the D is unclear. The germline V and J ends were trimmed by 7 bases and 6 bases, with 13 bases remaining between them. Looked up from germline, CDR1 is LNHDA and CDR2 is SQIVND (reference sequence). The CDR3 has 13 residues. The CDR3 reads CASKDVNSQPQHF. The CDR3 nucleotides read TGTGCCAGTAAAGACGTCAATAGTCAGCCCCAGCATTTT.

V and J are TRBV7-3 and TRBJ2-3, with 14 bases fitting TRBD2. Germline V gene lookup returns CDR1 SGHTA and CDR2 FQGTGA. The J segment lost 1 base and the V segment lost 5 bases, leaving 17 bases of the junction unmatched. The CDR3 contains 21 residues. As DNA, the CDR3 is TGTGCCAGCAGCCCTACCTCGGGGGGGGGACTAGCGGGAGTGGGCACAGATACGCAGTATTTT. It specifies CASSPTSGGGLAGVGTDTQYF. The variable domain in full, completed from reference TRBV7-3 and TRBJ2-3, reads GAGVSQTPSNKVTEKGKYVELRCDPISGHTALYWYRQSLGQGPEFLIYFQGTGAADDSGLPNDRFFAVRPEGSVSTLKIQRTERGDSAVYLCASSPTSGGGLAGVGTDTQYFGPGTRLTVL.

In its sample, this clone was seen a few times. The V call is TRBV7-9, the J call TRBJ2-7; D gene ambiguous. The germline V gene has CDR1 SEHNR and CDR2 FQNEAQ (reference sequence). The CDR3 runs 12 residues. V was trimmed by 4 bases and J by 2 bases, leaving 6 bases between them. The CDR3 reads CASSYAPYEQYF. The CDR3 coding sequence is TGTGCCAGCAGCTATGCCCCCTACGAGCAGTACTTC. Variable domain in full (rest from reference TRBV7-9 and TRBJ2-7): DTGVSQNPRHKITKRGQNVTFRCDPISEHNRLYWYRQTLGQGPEFLTYFQNEAQLEKSRLLSDRFSAERPKGSFSTLEIQRTEQGDSAMYLCASSYAPYEQYFGPGTRLTVT.

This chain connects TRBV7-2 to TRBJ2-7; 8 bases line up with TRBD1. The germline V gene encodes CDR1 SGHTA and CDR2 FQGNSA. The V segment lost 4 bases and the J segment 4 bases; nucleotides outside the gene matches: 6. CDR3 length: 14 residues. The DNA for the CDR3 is TGTGCCAGCAGCTCATCCGGGACAGGTTACGAGCAGTACTTC. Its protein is CASSSSGTGYEQYF.

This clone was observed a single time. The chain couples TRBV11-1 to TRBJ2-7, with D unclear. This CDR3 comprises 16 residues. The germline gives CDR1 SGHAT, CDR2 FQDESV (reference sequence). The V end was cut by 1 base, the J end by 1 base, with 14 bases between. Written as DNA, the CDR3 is TGTGCCAGCAGCTTAGGATTCGGAAAAGGGTCCTACGAGCAGTACTTC. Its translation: CASSLGFGKGSYEQYF.